This entry is about one T cell receptor beta chain. The sample belongs to a study of blood T cell repertoires in COVID-19. Study in general: Nucleic acid was either cDNA or gDNA, and it came from T cells, B-cell-depleted T cells, or PBMCs.

Germline V lookup: CDR1 MDHEN, CDR2 SYDVKM. This CDR3 comprises 13 residues. The junction had 7 bases not matched to a gene; V was cut back by 8 bases and J by 4 bases. Using immunoSEQ multiplex PCR, the repertoire was profiled, and TCRdb retains in-frame clones only, with some absent. The table lists approximately 150,000 clones, about 77% of them singletons, with around 4.4% in the top ten. The sequence came from a man in his 60s with acute or convalescent COVID-19. Sequenced input: peripheral blood. V gene TRBV28 combines with J gene TRBJ2-5; 7 bases match TRBD1. The CDR3 DNA reads TGTGCCAGCTCGACGGGACAGTTAGAGACCCAGTACTTC. Amino acids: CASSTGQLETQYF.